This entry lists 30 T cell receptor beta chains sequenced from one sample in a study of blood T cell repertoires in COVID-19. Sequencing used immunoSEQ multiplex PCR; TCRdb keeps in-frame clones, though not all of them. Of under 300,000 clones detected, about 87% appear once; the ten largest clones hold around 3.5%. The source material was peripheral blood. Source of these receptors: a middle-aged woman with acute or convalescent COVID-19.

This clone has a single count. The CDR3 sequence is CASSFVRDRGYYGYTF. CDR3 coding DNA: TGTGCCAGCAGCTTTGTAAGGGACAGGGGTTACTATGGCTACACCTTC. This chain connects TRBV5-6 to TRBJ1-2; 10 bases map to TRBD1. With V trimmed by 2 bases and J by 3 bases, 7 bases remained unmatched. CDR1 and CDR2 (germline): SGHDT, YYEEEE. The CDR3 contains 16 residues. The full variable domain, completed using reference TRBV5-6 and TRBJ1-2, is DAGVTQSPTHLIKTRGQQVTLRCSPKSGHDTVSWYQQALGQGPQFIFQYYEEEERQRGNFPDRFSGHQFPNYSSELNVNALLLGDSALYLCASSFVRDRGYYGYTFGSGTRLTVV.

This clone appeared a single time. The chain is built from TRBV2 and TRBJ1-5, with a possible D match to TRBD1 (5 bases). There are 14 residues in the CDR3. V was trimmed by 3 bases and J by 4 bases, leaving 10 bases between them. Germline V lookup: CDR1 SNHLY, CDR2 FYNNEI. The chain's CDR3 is CASSEQGNNQPQHF. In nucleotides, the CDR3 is TGTGCCAGCAGTGAGCAGGGTAATAATCAGCCCCAGCATTTT. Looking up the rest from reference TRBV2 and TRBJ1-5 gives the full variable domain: EPEVTQTPSHQVTQMGQEVILRCVPISNHLYFYWYRQILGQKVEFLVSFYNNEISEKSEIFDDQFSVERPDGSNFTLKIRSTKLEDSAMYFCASSEQGNNQPQHFGDGTRLSIL.

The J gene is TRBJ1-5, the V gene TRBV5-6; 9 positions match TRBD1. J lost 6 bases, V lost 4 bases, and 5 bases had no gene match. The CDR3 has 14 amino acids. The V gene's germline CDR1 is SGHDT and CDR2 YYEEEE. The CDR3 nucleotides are TGTGCCAGCAGCCAGACAGGGGGACGTCAGCCCCAGCATTTT. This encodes CASSQTGGRQPQHF.

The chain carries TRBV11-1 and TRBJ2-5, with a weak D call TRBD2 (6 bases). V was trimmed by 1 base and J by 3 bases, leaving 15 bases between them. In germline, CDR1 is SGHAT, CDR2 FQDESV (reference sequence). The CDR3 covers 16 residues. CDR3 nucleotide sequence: TGTGCCAGCAGCTTAGTACCGGGGCCGGGAGAAGAGACCCAGTACTTC. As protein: CASSLVPGPGEETQYF. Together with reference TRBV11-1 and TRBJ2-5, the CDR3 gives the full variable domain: EAEVAQSPRYKITEKSQAVAFWCDPISGHATLYWYRQILGQGPELLVQFQDESVVDDSQLPKDRFSAERLKGVDSTLKIQPAELGDSAMYLCASSLVPGPGEETQYFGPGTRLLVL.

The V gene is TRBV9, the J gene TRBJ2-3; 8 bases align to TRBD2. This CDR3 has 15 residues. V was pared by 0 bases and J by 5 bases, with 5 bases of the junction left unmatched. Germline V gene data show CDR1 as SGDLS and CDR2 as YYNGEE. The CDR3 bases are TGTGCCAGCAGCGTAGCGGGGGGGCCGGTAGATACGCAGTATTTT. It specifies CASSVAGGPVDTQYF.

In DNA, the CDR3 is TGTGCCACCAGCATGGTGACAGGGGTGGGAGATACGCAGTATTTT. This gives the protein CATSMVTGVGDTQYF. The chain links TRBV15 to TRBJ2-3, with 8 bases lining up with TRBD1. Germline trimming cut 4 bases from V and 5 bases from J; bases unmatched to any gene: 8. Germline loops: CDR1 LNHNV, CDR2 YYDKDF (reference sequence). The CDR3 covers 15 residues.

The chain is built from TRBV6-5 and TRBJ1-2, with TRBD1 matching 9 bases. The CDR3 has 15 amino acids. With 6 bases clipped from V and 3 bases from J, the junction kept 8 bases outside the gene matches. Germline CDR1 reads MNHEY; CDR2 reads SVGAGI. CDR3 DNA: TGTGCCAGCAGGTACACAGGGGGCGCAGACTATGGCTACACCTTC. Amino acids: CASRYTGGADYGYTF.

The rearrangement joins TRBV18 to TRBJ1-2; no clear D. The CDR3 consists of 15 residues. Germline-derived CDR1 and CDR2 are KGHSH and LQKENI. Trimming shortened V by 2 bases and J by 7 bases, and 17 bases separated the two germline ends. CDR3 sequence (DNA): TGTGCCAGCTCACCATTAGAGAGCGGCGGACTTGGCTACACCTTC. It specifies CASSPLESGGLGYTF.

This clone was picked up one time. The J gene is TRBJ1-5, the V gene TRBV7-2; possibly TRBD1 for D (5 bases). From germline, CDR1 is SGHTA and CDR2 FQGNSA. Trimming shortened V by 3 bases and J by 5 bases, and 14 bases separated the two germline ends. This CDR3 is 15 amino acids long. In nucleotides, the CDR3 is TGTGCCAGCAGCTTCAGAGTAGGAGGGGATCAGCCCCAGCATTTT. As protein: CASSFRVGGDQPQHF.

This CDR3 is CASSEFTSPEAFF. Here the CDR3 DNA reads TGTGCCAGCAGTGAATTTACATCTCCAGAAGCTTTCTTT. This sequence joins TRBV25-1 and TRBJ1-1; D call uncertain. V was pared by 1 base and J by 8 bases, with 11 bases between. Germline CDR1 and CDR2: MGHDK and SYGVNS. This CDR3 has 13 residues.

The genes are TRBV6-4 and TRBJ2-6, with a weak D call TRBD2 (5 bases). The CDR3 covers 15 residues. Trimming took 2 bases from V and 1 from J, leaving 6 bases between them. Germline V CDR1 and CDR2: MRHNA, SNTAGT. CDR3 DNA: TGTGCCAGCAGTGACGCGGGTTCTGGGGCCAACGTCCTGACTTTC. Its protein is CASSDAGSGANVLTF.

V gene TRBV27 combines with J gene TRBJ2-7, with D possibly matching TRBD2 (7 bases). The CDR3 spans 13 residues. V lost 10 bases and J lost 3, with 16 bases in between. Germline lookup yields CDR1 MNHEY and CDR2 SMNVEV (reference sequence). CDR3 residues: CATSPRGGYEQYV. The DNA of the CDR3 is TGTGCCACCTCGCCGAGGGGGGGCTACGAGCAGTACGTC.

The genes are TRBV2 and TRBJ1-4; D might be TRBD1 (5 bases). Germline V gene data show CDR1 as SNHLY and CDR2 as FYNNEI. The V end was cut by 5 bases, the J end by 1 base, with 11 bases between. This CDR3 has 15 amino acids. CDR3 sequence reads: CASSSQGVTNEKLFF. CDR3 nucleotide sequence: TGTGCCAGCAGTTCCCAAGGGGTAACTAATGAAAAACTGTTTTTT. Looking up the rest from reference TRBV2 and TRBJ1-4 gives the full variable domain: EPEVTQTPSHQVTQMGQEVILRCVPISNHLYFYWYRQILGQKVEFLVSFYNNEISEKSEIFDDQFSVERPDGSNFTLKIRSTKLEDSAMYFCASSSQGVTNEKLFFGSGTQLSVL.

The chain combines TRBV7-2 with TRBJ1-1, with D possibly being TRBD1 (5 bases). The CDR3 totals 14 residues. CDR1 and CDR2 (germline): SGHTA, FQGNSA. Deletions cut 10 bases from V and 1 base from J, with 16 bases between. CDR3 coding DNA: TGTGCCACCCGGGGGACGCGGCGGAACACTGAAGCTTTCTTT. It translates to CATRGTRRNTEAFF.

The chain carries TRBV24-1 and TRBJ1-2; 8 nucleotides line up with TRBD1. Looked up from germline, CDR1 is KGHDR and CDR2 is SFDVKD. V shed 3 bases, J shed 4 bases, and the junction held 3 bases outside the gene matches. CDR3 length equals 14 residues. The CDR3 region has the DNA TGTGCCACCAGTGATCGGGACAGGTCCTATGGCTACACCTTC. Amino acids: CATSDRDRSYGYTF.

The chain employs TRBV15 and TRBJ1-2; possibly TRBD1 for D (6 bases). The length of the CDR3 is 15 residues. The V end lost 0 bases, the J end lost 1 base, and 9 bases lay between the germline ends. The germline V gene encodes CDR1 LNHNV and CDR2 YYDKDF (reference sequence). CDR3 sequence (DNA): TGTGCCACCAGCAGAGATCCGGACAGTAACTATGGCTACACCTTC. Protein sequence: CATSRDPDSNYGYTF. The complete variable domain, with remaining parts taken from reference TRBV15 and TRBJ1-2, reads DAMVIQNPRYQVTQFGKPVTLSCSQTLNHNVMYWYQQKSSQAPKLLFHYYDKDFNNEADTPDNFQSRRPNTSFCFLDIRSPGLGDTAMYLCATSRDPDSNYGYTFGSGTRLTVV.

This chain's CDR3 is CATSRGWEQFF. CDR3 DNA sequence: TGTGCCACCTCCCGGGGATGGGAGCAGTTCTTC. The chain has TRBV24-1 and TRBJ2-1; the D gene is possibly TRBD2 (5 bases). The CDR3 has 11 amino acids. V was pared by 9 bases and J by 10 bases, with 12 bases between. Germline lookup yields CDR1 KGHDR and CDR2 SFDVKD.

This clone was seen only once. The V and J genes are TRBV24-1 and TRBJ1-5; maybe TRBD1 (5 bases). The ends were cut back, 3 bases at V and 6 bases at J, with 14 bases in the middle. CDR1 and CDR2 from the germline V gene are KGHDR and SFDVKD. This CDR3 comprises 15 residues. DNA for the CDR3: TGTGCCACCAGTGATGAAGGGGCCTCTGGTCAGCCCCAGCATTTT. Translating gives CATSDEGASGQPQHF.

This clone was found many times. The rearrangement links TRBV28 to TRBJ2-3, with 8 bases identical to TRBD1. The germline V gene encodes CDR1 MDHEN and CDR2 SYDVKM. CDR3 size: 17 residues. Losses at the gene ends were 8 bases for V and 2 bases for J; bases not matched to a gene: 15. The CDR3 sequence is CASRELSDRAYTDTQYF. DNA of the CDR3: TGTGCCAGCCGAGAATTGTCGGACAGGGCATACACAGATACGCAGTATTTT.

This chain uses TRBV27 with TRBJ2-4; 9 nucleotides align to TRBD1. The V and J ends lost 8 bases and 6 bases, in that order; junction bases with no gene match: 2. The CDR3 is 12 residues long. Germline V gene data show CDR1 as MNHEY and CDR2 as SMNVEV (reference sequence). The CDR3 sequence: CASGTGSNIQYF. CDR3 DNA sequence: TGTGCCAGCGGGACAGGGTCAAACATTCAGTACTTC.

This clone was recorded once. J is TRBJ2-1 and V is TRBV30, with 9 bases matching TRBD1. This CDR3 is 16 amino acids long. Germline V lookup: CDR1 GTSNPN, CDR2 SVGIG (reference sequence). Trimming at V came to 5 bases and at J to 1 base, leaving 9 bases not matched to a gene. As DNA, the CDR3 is TGTGCCTGGCACAGAGGGACAGGGAGGTCCTACAATGAGCAGTTCTTC. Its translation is CAWHRGTGRSYNEQFF. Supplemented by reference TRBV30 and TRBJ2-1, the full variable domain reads SQTIHQWPATLVQPVGSPLSLECTVEGTSNPNLYWYRQAAGRGLQLLFYSVGIGQISSEVPQNLSASRPQDRQFILSSKKLLLSDSGFYLCAWHRGTGRSYNEQFFGPGTRLTVL.

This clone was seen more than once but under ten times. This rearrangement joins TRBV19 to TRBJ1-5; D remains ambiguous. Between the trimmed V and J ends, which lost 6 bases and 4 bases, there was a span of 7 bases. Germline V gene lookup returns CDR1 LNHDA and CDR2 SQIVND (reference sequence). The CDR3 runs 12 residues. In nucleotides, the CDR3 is TGTGCCAGTAGGGCAGGAAATCAGCCCCAGCATTTT. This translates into CASRAGNQPQHF.

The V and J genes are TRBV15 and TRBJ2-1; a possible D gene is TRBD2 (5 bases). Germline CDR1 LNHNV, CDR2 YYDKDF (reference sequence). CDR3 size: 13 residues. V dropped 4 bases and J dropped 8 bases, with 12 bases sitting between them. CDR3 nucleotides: TGTGCCACCAGCATTCAAGGGAGCCATGAGCAGTTCTTC. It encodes CATSIQGSHEQFF.

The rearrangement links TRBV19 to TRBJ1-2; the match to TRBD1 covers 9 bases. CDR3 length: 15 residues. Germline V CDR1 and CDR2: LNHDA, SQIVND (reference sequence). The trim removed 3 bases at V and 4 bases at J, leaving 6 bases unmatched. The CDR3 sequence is CASSIVRDRVYGYTF. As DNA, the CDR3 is TGTGCCAGTAGTATTGTACGGGACAGGGTCTATGGCTACACCTTC.

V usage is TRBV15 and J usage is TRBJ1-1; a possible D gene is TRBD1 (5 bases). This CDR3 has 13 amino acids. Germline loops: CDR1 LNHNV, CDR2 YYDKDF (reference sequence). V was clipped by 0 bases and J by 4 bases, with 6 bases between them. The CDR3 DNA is TGTGCCACCAGCAGAGATCAGGGCACTGAAGCTTTCTTT. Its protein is CATSRDQGTEAFF. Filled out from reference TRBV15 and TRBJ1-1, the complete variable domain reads DAMVIQNPRYQVTQFGKPVTLSCSQTLNHNVMYWYQQKSSQAPKLLFHYYDKDFNNEADTPDNFQSRRPNTSFCFLDIRSPGLGDTAMYLCATSRDQGTEAFFGQGTRLTVV.

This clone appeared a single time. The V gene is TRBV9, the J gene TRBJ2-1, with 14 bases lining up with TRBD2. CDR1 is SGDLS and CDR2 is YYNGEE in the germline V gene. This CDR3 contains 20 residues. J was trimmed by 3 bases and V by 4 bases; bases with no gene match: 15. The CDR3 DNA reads TGTGCCAGCAGCCTCACCGACGGACTAGCGGGGGGTAGAGTCTACAATGAGCAGTTCTTC. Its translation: CASSLTDGLAGGRVYNEQFF. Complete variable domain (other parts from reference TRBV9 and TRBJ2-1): DSGVTQTPKHLITATGQRVTLRCSPRSGDLSVYWYQQSLDQGLQFLIQYYNGEERAKGNILERFSAQQFPDLHSELNLSSLELGDSALYFCASSLTDGLAGGRVYNEQFFGPGTRLTVL.

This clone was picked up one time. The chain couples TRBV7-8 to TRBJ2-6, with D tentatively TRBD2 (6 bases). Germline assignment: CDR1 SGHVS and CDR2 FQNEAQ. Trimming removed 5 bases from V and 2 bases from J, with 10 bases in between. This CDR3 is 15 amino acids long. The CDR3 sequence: CASSHWGAGANVLTF. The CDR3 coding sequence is TGTGCCAGCAGCCATTGGGGGGCTGGGGCCAACGTCCTGACTTTC.

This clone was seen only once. The CDR3 DNA reads TGTGCCAGCAGCCCCTTCCGGGGACTGCCGATCTATGGCTACACCTTC. This sequence encodes CASSPFRGLPIYGYTF. The gene calls are TRBV7-2 and TRBJ1-2, with D possibly being TRBD1 (5 bases). The CDR3 spans 16 residues. Trimming cost V 5 bases and J 4 bases, with 20 bases left between them. Germline-derived CDR1 and CDR2 are SGHTA and FQGNSA.

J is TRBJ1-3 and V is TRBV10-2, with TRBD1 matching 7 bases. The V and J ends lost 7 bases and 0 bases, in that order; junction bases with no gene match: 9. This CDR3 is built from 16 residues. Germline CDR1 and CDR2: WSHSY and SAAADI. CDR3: CASTLTGAYSGNTIYF. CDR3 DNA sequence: TGCGCCAGCACCCTAACAGGGGCCTACTCTGGAAACACCATATATTTT.

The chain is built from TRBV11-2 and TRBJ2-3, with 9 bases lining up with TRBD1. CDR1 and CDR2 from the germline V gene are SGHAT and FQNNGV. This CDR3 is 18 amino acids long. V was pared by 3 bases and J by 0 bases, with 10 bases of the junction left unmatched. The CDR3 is CASSFGQWGTGSTDTQYF. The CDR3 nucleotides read TGTGCCAGCAGCTTCGGACAGTGGGGGACAGGGAGCACAGATACGCAGTATTTT.